This T cell receptor beta chain appears in the sequencing data of a study of cytotoxic CD8 clonotypes in ibrutinib-treated CLL. A word on this clone: The target antigen is unknown.

Whole-study results and caveats: Pretreatment clonality was elevated relative to age-matched healthy donors and paralleled circulating CD8+ T-cell counts. The public clonotypes identified were infrequent and showed contraction or stability on treatment.

TCRdb's table, derived via immunoSEQ multiplex PCR, lists solely in-frame clones and lacks some. The sample records around 160,000 clones, 88% being singletons. Deletions cut 2 bases from V and 0 bases from J, with 14 bases between. Germline V gene lookup returns CDR1 LGHNA and CDR2 YNFKEQ. This CDR3 contains 17 residues. The V call is TRBV4-2, the J call TRBJ1-5, with D unclear. The receptor comes from a human donor with chronic lymphocytic leukemia. The sample here was PBMCs, taken at disease progression, from a patient treated with ibrutinib. CDR3 in DNA: TGTGCCAGCAGCCAAATGCCAGTAGGAAATAGCAATCAGCCCCAGCATTTT. This codes for CASSQMPVGNSNQPQHF.